A selection of T cell receptor beta chains follows, all from one sample in a study of shared clonotypes between healthy human individuals. Clones were read by immunoSEQ multiplex PCR, and TCRdb kept only the in-frame ones, dropping some. The data show some 470,000 clones, about 82% seen once. Sample: PBMCs. Receptors originate from a woman between 40 and 50 years old in good health. Some clones in this sample may be carry-over from other donors' samples. Each CDR3 is given with its conserved first and last residue. D genes are given only for firm matches. Not all rows give a size; the values are once, few, many and, for expanded clones, a class.

CDR3 DNA	CDR3 protein	CDR3 length	clone size	D gene	V gene	J gene
TGTGCCAGCAGCTCCTTAGCGGGAGCAGATACGCAGTATTTT	CASSSLAGADTQYF	14	few	TRBD2	TRBV7-3	TRBJ2-3
TGTGCCAGCAGCCTCGATAGCAATCAGCCCCAGCATTTT	CASSLDSNQPQHF	13	NA	NA	TRBV7-9	TRBJ1-5
TGTGCCAGCAGCTCTAAACGCGGGACAGGGGAAAATGGGGCCAACGTCCTGACTTTC	CASSSKRGTGENGANVLTF	19	NA	TRBD1	TRBV7-3	TRBJ2-6
TGTGCCAGCAGTGAAGGTACAGATACGCAGTATTTT	CASSEGTDTQYF	12	NA	NA	TRBV2	TRBJ2-3
TGTGCCTGGAGTGCCTCAGTTCATAATTCACCCCTCCACTTT	CAWSASVHNSPLHF	14	few	NA	TRBV30	TRBJ1-6
TGTGCCAGCAGCCTCGACACCGGACAAGAGACCCAGTACTTC	CASSLDTGQETQYF	14	many	NA	TRBV7-2	TRBJ2-5
TGTGCTAGTGGTTTTGGGGTCACAGGCACAGATACGCAGTATTTT	CASGFGVTGTDTQYF	15	few	NA	TRBV12-5	TRBJ2-3
TGTGCCACCAGCAGAGTACATGGACAGGGGGGCTATGGCTACACCTTC	CATSRVHGQGGYGYTF	16	NA	TRBD1	TRBV15	TRBJ1-2
TGTGCCAGCAGCTTGGGGGTCAGGGTAACCTACGAGCAGTACTTC	CASSLGVRVTYEQYF	15	few	NA	TRBV5-5	TRBJ2-7
TGTGCCACCCGCCTGGGAGGCAGACTCCGAAGCTCTGGAAACACCATATATTTT	CATRLGGRLRSSGNTIYF	18	many	NA	TRBV19	TRBJ1-3
TGCAGCGGGCAAACTGGCAGGGGGGACTACGAGCAGTACTTC	CSGQTGRGDYEQYF	14	NA	NA	TRBV29-1	TRBJ2-7
TGTGCCAGCTCACTCAATAGCGGAACTAGCACAGATACGCAGTATTTT	CASSLNSGTSTDTQYF	16	NA	NA	TRBV18	TRBJ2-3
TGTGCCAGCAGCTTGGGAAACGGGGCTAATGAAAAACTGTTTTTT	CASSLGNGANEKLFF	15	NA	NA	TRBV5-8	TRBJ1-4
TGCACCAGCAGCCCCGGGAGCCCCCGGGGCGAGCAGTACTTC	CTSSPGSPRGEQYF	14	NA	NA	TRBV1	TRBJ2-7
TGTGCCAGCAGCGTAGAATTCTTAAGCGGTGAGCAGTACTTC	CASSVEFLSGEQYF	14	NA	NA	TRBV9	TRBJ2-7
TGTGCCAGCAGCTTAGAGTTGACCTACGAGCAGTACTTC	CASSLELTYEQYF	13	NA	NA	TRBV7-6	TRBJ2-7
TGTGCCAGCAGCACCCCTGGTAGAGGGGCTACAGATACGCAGTATTTT	CASSTPGRGATDTQYF	16	NA	NA	TRBV7-6	TRBJ2-3
TGTGCCAGCAAGGGAGAACACTTGAACACTGAAGCTTTCTTT	CASKGEHLNTEAFF	14	few	NA	TRBV2	TRBJ1-1
TGTGCCAGTAGTATTAGGACAGGGGACCATGGCTACACCTTC	CASSIRTGDHGYTF	14	NA	TRBD1	TRBV19	TRBJ1-2
TGTGCCAGCAGTTACTCGAAGTGGGGCAGCACTGAAGCTTTCTTT	CASSYSKWGSTEAFF	15	NA	NA	TRBV6-5	TRBJ1-1
TGTGCCAGCAGTTTCGACAGGGGGCGAGAGACCCAGTACTTC	CASSFDRGRETQYF	14	NA	TRBD1	TRBV28	TRBJ2-5
TGTGCCAGCAGCCCGGGACTAGCCATAACCTACGAGCAGTACTTC	CASSPGLAITYEQYF	15	NA	TRBD2	TRBV28	TRBJ2-7
TGTGCCTGTGCCCTAGCGGCGAACACCGGGGAGCTGTTTTTT	CACALAANTGELFF	14	NA	TRBD2	TRBV30	TRBJ2-2
TGTGCCAGCAGGGTACGCTCTGGGGCCAACGTCCTGACTTTC	CASRVRSGANVLTF	14	NA	NA	TRBV28	TRBJ2-6
TGTGCCAGCAGCTTGGGGGGGGGCGAGCAGTACTTC	CASSLGGGEQYF	12	NA	TRBD2	TRBV5-4	TRBJ2-7